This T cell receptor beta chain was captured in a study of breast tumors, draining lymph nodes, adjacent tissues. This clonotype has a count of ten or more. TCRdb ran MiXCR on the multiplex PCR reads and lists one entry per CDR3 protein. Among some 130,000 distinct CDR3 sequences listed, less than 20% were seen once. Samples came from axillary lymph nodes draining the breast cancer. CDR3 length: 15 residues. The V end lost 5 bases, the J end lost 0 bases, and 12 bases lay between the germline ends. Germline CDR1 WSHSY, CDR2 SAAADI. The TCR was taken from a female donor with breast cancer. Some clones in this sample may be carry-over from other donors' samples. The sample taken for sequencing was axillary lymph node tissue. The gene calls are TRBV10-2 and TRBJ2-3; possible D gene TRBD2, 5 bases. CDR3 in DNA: TGCGCCAGCAGTTCCGAGGGAGAGAGCACAGATACGCAGTATTTT. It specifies CASSSEGESTDTQYF.